This T cell receptor beta chain was recorded in a study of Graves' ophthalmopathy and Graves' hyperthyroidism. Background on the study: Peripheral blood was gathered at first diagnosis, ahead of any treatment whatsoever.

Study conclusions and caveats: It was with 65% to 71% sensitivity and roughly 75% specificity that the model predicted ophthalmopathy progression. Most expanded clonotypes in thyroid above 0.001 frequency also showed up in blood.

CDR1 and CDR2 from the germline V gene are MNHEY and SMNVEV (reference sequence). This CDR3 is built from 17 residues. J lost 3 bases, V lost 1 base, and 6 bases had no gene match. The authors amplified TCR beta CDR3 regions, and they did so from RNA transcripts for repertoire sequencing. Second-round multiplex PCR came after a first-round RT-PCR that employed HTBI primers. TCRdb re-derived calls from the multiplex PCR reads in MiXCR, one entry per CDR3 protein. The sample has over 500,000 distinct CDR3 sequences, about a fifth seen once. A few counts support this clonotype. The antigen is not known. The clonotype originates from a woman aged 18-30 years with stable Graves' hyperthyroidism. Some clones in this sample may be carry-over from other donors' samples. Sample: peripheral blood. The chain couples TRBV27 to TRBJ2-2, with 9 positions matching TRBD2. CDR3 bases: TGTGCCAGCAGTTTATTGCCTAGCGGGGAACACACCGGGGAGCTGTTTTTT. Translation: CASSLLPSGEHTGELFF.